What follows describes a single T cell receptor beta chain. What it recognizes is unknown. Clones were read by immunoSEQ multiplex PCR, and TCRdb kept only the in-frame ones, dropping some. Among about 100,000 clones, about 89% were seen once, and the ten largest hold around 3.8%. This record comes from a study of T cell responses to AZD1222 COVID-19 vaccine. V trimming: 3 bases; J trimming: 0 bases; junction bases outside the gene matches: 3. The CDR3 runs to 15 residues. CDR1 and CDR2 (germline): SGHKS, YYEKEE (reference sequence). Findings of the study overall: Repertoire sampling was restricted to post-peak T cell response timepoints. Vaccination with two AZD1222 doses was followed by a rise in Spike-specific TCR breadth and depth. Nearly half of spike-specific TCRs reportedly go after variant regions that carry no mutations.

The source is an adult in good health. The material sequenced was peripheral blood, taken on day 0 of MenACWY control vaccination. This sequence joins TRBV5-5 and TRBJ1-1; the match to TRBD1 covers 9 bases. DNA for the CDR3: TGTGCCAGCAGCTGGGGACAGGGATTGAACACTGAAGCTTTCTTT. As protein: CASSWGQGLNTEAFF.